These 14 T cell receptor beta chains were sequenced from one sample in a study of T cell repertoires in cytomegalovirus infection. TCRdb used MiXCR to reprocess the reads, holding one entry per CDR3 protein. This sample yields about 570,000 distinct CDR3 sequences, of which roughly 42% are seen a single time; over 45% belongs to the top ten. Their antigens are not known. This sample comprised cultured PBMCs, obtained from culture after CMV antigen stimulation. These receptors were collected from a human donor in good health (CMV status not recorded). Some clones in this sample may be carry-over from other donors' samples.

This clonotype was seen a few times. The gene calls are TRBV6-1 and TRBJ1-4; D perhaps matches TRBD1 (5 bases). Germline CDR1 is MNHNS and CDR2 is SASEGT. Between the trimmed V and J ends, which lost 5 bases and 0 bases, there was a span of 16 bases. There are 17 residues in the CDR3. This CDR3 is CASSPHEGYSTNEKLFF. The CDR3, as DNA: TGTGCCAGCAGTCCCCACGAGGGGTACTCAACTAATGAAAAACTGTTTTTT.

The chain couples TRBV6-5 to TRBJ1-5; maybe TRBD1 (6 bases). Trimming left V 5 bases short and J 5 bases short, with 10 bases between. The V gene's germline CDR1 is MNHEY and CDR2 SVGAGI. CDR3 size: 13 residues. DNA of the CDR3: TGTGCCAGCAGTCGGACAGCCGATCAGCCCCAGCATTTT. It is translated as CASSRTADQPQHF.

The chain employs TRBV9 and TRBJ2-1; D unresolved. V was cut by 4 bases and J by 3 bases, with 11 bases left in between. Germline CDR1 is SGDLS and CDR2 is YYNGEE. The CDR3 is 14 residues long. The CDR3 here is CASSPQEFYNEQFF. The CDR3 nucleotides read TGTGCCAGCAGCCCCCAGGAGTTCTACAATGAGCAGTTCTTC.

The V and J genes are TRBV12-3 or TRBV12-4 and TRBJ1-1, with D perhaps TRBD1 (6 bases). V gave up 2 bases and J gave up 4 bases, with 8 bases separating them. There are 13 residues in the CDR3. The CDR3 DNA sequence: TGTGCCAGCAGTTTACCGGACAGCACTGAAGCTTTCTTT. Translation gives CASSLPDSTEAFF.

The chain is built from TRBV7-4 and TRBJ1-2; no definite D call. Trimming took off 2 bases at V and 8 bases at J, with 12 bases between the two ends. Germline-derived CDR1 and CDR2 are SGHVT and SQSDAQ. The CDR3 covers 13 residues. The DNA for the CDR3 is TGTGCCAGCAGCTTAAATAGTGAGGGAGGCTACACCTTC. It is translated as CASSLNSEGGYTF.

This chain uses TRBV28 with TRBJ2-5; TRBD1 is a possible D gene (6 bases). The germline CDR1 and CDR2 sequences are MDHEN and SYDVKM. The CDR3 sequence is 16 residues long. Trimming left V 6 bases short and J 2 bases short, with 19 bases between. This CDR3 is CASSLDRRYIQETQYF. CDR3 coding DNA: TGTGCCAGCAGCCTAGACAGGAGATATATACAAGAGACCCAGTACTTC.

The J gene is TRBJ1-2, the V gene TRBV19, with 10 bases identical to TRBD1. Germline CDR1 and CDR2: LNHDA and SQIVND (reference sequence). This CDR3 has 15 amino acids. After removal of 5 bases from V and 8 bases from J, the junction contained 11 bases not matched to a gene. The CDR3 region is CASSPPGQGSRGYTF. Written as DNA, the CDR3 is TGTGCCAGTAGTCCCCCGGGACAGGGGTCGCGGGGCTACACCTTC. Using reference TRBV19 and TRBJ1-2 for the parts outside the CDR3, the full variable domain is DGGITQSPKYLFRKEGQNVTLSCEQNLNHDAMYWYRQDPGQGLRLIYYSQIVNDFQKGDIAEGYSVSREKKESFPLTVTSAQKNPTAFYLCASSPPGQGSRGYTFGSGTRLTVV.

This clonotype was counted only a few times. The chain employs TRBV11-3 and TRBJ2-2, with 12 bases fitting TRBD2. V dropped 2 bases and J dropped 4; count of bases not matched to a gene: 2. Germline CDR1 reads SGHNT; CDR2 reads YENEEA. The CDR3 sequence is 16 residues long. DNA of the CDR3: TGTGCCAGCAGCTTAAGACTAGCGGGAGTCACCGGGGAGCTGTTTTTT. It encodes CASSLRLAGVTGELFF.

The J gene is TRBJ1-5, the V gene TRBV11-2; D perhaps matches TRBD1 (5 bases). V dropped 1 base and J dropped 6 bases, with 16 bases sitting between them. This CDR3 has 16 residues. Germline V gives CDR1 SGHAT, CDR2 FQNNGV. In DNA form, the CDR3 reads TGTGCCAGCAGCTTAGCCCCCCGGGGGAGAGGTCAGCCCCAGCATTTT. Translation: CASSLAPRGRGQPQHF.

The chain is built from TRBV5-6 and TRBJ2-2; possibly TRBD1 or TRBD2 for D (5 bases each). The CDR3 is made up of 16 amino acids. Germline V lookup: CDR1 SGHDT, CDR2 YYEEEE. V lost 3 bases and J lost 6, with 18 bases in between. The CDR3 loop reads CASSSTGTLLPGELFF. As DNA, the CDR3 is TGTGCCAGCAGCTCCACCGGGACCCTCTTACCCGGGGAGCTGTTTTTT.

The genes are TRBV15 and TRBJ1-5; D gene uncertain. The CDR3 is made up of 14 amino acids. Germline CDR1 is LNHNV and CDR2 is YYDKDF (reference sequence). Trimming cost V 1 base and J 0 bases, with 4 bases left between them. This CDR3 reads CATSRVTSNQPQHF. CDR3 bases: TGTGCCACCAGCAGAGTGACTAGCAATCAGCCCCAGCATTTT.

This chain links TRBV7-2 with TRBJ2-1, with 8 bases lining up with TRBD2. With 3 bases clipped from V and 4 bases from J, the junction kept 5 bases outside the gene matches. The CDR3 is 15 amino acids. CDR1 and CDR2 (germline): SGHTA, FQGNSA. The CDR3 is CASSFTSGIYNEQFF. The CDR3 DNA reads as TGTGCCAGCAGCTTTACTAGCGGCATTTACAATGAGCAGTTCTTC. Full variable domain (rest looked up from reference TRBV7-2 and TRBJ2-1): GAGVSQSPSNKVTEKGKDVELRCDPISGHTALYWYRQSLGQGLEFLIYFQGNSAPDKSGLPSDRFSAERTGGSVSTLTIQRTQQEDSAVYLCASSFTSGIYNEQFFGPGTRLTVL.

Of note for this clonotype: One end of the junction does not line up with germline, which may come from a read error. The CDR3 region is CASSLKLAGGPNEHFF. The CDR3 nucleotides are TGTGCCAGCAGCTTAAAACTAGCGGGAGGGCCCAATGAGCATTTCTTC. V gene TRBV7-9 combines with J gene TRBJ2-1; 13 nucleotides agree with TRBD2. The CDR3 consists of 16 residues. In germline, CDR1 is SEHNR, CDR2 FQNEAQ (reference sequence).

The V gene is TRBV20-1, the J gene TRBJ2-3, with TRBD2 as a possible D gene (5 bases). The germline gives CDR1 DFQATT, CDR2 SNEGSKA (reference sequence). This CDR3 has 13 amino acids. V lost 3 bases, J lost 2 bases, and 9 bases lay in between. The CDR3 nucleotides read TGCAGTGCTAGCGGGGAGAACACAGATACGCAGTATTTT. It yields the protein CSASGENTDTQYF.